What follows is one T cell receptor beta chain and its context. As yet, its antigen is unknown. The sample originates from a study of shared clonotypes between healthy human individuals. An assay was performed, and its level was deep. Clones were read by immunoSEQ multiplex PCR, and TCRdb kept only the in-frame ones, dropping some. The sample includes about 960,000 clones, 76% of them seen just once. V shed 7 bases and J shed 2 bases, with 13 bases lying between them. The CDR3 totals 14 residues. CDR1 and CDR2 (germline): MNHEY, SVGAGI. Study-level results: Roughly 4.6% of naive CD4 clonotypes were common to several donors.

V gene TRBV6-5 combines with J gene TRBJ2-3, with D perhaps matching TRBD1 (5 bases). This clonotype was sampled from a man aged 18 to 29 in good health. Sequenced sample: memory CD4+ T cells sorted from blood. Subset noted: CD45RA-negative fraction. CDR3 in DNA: TGTGCCAGCAAACTGGGGCGGATCACAGATACGCAGTATTTT. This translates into CASKLGRITDTQYF.